This entry features one TCR beta chain sequence. Assay: immunoSEQ multiplex PCR; the TCRdb copy retains only in-frame clones and omits some. The table lists more than 200,000 clones, over 75% of them singletons. The data stem from a study of blood T cell repertoires in COVID-19. The ends were cut back, 4 bases at V and 0 bases at J, with 13 bases in the middle. Germline V lookup: CDR1 SGHDN, CDR2 FVKESK. There are 15 residues in the CDR3. The rearrangement links TRBV14 to TRBJ2-7; D possibly corresponds to TRBD2 (6 bases). Sequenced: peripheral blood. The clonotype was recovered from a man aged 50 to 60 with COVID-19, enrolled during active disease. CDR3 amino acids: CASSLSSGFSYEQYF. CDR3 in DNA: TGTGCCAGCAGCCTTTCCAGCGGGTTCTCCTACGAGCAGTACTTC.